The present TCR beta chain was sequenced within a study of T cell responses to AZD1222 COVID-19 vaccine. For the study at large: Researchers grouped second doses given at about 4 or about 12 weeks into one pool.

Points on this clone: Its specificity is unknown.

Regarding the study as a whole: Mostly white British, mostly female donors; authors suggested clonal diversity may be underestimated. Reportedly, nearly half of unique spike TCRs recognized epitopes outside B.1.351/B.1.1.7 mutations.

Sequencing was performed with immunoSEQ multiplex PCR; in TCRdb, only in-frame clones are kept and a portion is missing. Here the sample spans about 74,000 clones, 86% being singletons. Deletions cut 8 bases from V and 0 bases from J, with 4 bases between. The CDR3 has 11 amino acids. Germline CDR1 reads WSHSY; CDR2 reads SAAADI. The chain has TRBV10-2 and TRBJ1-1; D unclear. This sequence was found in an adult in good health. The sequencing here drew on peripheral blood, taken on day 0 of AZD1222 vaccination. The CDR3 loop reads CASGLNTEAFF. CDR3 DNA: TGCGCCAGCGGATTGAACACTGAAGCTTTCTTT.